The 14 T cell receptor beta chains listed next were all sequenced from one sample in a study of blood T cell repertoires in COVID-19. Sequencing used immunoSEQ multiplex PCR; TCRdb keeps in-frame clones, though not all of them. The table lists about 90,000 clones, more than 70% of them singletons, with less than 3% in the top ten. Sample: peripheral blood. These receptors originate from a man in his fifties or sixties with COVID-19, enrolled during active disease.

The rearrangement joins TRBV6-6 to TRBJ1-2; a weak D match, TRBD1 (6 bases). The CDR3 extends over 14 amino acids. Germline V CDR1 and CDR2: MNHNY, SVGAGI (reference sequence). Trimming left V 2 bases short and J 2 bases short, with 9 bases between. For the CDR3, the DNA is TGTGCCAGCAGTTACGCGACAGGAAACTATGGCTACACCTTC. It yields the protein CASSYATGNYGYTF.

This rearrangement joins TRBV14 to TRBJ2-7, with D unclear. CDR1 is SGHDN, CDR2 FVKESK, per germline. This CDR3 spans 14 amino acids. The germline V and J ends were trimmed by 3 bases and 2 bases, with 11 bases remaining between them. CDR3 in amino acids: CASSQNSGTYEQYF. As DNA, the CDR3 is TGTGCCAGCAGCCAGAATTCAGGCACCTACGAGCAGTACTTC.

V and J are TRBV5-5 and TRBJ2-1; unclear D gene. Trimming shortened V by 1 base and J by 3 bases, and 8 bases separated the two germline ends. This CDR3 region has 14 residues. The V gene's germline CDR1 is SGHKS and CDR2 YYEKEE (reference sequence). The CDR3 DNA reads TGTGCCAGCAGCTTGCCACTTGACTACAATGAGCAGTTCTTC. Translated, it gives CASSLPLDYNEQFF. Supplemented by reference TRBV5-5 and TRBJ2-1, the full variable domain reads DAGVTQSPTHLIKTRGQQVTLRCSPISGHKSVSWYQQVLGQGPQFIFQYYEKEERGRGNFPDRFSARQFPNYSSELNVNALLLGDSALYLCASSLPLDYNEQFFGPGTRLTVL.

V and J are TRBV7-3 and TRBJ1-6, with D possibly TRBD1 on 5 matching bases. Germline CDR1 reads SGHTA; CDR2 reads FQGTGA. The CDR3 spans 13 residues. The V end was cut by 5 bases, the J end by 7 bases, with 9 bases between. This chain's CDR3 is CASSRGYNSPLHF. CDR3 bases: TGTGCCAGCAGCCGGGGGTACAATTCACCCCTCCACTTT.

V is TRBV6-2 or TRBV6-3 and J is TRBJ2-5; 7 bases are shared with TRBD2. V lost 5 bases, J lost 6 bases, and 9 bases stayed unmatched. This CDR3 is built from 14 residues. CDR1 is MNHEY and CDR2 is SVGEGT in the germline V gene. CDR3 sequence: CASSTPGGMKTQYF. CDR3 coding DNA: TGTGCCAGCAGTACTCCGGGGGGTATGAAGACCCAGTACTTC.

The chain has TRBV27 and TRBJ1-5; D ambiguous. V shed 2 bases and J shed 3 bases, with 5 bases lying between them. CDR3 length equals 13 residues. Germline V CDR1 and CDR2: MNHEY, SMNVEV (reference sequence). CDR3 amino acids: CASSLQVNQPQHF. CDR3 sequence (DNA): TGTGCCAGCAGTTTACAGGTCAATCAGCCCCAGCATTTT.

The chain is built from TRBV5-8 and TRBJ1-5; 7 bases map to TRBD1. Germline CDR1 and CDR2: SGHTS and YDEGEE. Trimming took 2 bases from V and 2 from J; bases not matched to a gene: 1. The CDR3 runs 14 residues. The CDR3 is CASSFGQGNQPQHF. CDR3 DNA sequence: TGTGCCAGCAGCTTCGGACAGGGCAATCAGCCCCAGCATTTT.

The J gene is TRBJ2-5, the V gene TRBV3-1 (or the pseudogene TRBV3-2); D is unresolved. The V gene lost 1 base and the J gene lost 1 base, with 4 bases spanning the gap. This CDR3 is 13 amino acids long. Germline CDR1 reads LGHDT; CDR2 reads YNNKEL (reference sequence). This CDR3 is CASSQGGQETQYF. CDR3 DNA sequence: TGTGCCAGCAGCCAAGGCGGCCAAGAGACCCAGTACTTC.

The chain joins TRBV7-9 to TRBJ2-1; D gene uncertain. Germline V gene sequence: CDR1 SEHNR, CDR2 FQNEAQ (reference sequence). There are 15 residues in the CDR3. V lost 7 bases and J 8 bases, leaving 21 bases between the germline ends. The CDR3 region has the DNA TGTGCCAGCACCCCCCGGATGGTCGCCGAGGATGAGCAGTTCTTC. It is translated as CASTPRMVAEDEQFF.

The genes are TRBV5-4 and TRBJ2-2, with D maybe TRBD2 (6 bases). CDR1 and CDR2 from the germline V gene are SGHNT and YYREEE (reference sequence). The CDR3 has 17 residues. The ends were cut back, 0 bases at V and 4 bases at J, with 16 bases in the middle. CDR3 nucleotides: TGTGCCAGCAGCTTGGAAATAGGGCGGGGTGTCACCGGGGAGCTGTTTTTT. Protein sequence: CASSLEIGRGVTGELFF.

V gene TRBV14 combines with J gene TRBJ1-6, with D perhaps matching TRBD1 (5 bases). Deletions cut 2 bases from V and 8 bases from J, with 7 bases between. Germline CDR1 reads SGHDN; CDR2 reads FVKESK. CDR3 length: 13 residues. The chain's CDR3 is CASSQIGDSPLHF. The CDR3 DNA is TGTGCCAGCAGCCAAATAGGGGATTCACCCCTCCACTTT.

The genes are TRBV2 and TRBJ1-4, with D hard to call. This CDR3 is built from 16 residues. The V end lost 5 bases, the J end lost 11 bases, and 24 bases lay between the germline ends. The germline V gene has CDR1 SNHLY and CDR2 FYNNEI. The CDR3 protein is CASSSRARQVLWKLFF. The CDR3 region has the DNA TGTGCCAGCAGTTCTCGCGCTCGGCAGGTTCTTTGGAAACTGTTTTTT.

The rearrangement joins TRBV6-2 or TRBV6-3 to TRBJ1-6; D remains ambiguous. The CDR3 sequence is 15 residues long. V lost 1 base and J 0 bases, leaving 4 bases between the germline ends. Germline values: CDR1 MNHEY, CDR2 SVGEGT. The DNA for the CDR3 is TGTGCCAGCAGTTACTGGAGCTCCTATAATTCACCCCTCCACTTT. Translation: CASSYWSSYNSPLHF.

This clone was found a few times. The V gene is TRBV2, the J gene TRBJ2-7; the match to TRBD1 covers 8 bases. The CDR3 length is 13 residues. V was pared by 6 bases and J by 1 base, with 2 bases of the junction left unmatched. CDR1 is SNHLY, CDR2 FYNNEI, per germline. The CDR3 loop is CASRRQGSYEQYF. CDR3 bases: TGTGCCAGCAGGCGACAGGGGTCCTACGAGCAGTACTTC. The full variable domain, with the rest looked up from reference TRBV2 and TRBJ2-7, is EPEVTQTPSHQVTQMGQEVILRCVPISNHLYFYWYRQILGQKVEFLVSFYNNEISEKSEIFDDQFSVERPDGSNFTLKIRSTKLEDSAMYFCASRRQGSYEQYFGPGTRLTVT.